The 18 T cell receptor beta chains in this list originate from one sample, sequenced in a study of control samples from healthy donors and cancer patients. Generated by immunoSEQ multiplex PCR, the TCRdb table keeps only in-frame clones and is missing some. The sample lists approximately 58,000 clones, around 87% occurring once. Sequenced: PBMCs. All receptors come from a woman aged 55-70 years with lung cancer.

This clone occurred once. This chain uses TRBV19 with TRBJ2-7; D perhaps matches TRBD2 (5 bases). The CDR3 runs 11 residues. Germline V gene lookup returns CDR1 LNHDA and CDR2 SQIVND (reference sequence). The V end lost 5 bases, the J end lost 3 bases, and 5 bases lay between the germline ends. CDR3 loop: CASSDYYEQYF. In DNA form, the CDR3 reads TGTGCCAGTAGTGACTACTACGAGCAGTACTTC.

The genes are TRBV2 and TRBJ2-2, with a tentative D call TRBD2 (5 bases). V lost 8 bases, J lost 8 bases, and 18 bases lay in between. The CDR3 has 14 amino acids. Germline V lookup: CDR1 SNHLY, CDR2 FYNNEI. The CDR3 protein is CASSTTHGLGELFF. The CDR3 DNA sequence: TGTGCCAGCTCGACTACTCACGGGTTGGGGGAGCTGTTTTTT.

The rearrangement links TRBV18 to TRBJ2-3, with D possibly TRBD2 on 6 matching bases. Trimming cost V 4 bases and J 0 bases, with 17 bases left between them. Per the germline V gene, CDR1 is KGHSH and CDR2 is LQKENI. The CDR3 loop spans 17 amino acids. The CDR3 here is CASSLWVSGLSTDTQYF. The CDR3 DNA reads as TGTGCCAGCTCACTTTGGGTTAGCGGTCTTAGCACAGATACGCAGTATTTT.

The chain employs TRBV19 and TRBJ1-5; D call uncertain. The CDR3 consists of 12 residues. Germline V gene lookup returns CDR1 LNHDA and CDR2 SQIVND (reference sequence). Trimming left V 7 bases short and J 0 bases short, with 4 bases between. In DNA form, the CDR3 reads TGTGCCAGTATCCCTAGCAATCAGCCCCAGCATTTT. This translates into CASIPSNQPQHF. Full variable domain (missing parts from reference TRBV19 and TRBJ1-5): DGGITQSPKYLFRKEGQNVTLSCEQNLNHDAMYWYRQDPGQGLRLIYYSQIVNDFQKGDIAEGYSVSREKKESFPLTVTSAQKNPTAFYLCASIPSNQPQHFGDGTRLSIL.

This chain uses TRBV7-2 with TRBJ1-5; tentatively, D is TRBD1 (5 bases). Germline V CDR1 and CDR2: SGHTA, FQGNSA. The CDR3 is 15 residues long. Trimming stripped 1 base from V and 6 bases from J, with 13 bases between. The CDR3 here is CASSLGQGGFQPQHF. For the CDR3, the DNA is TGTGCCAGCAGCTTAGGGCAGGGAGGGTTTCAGCCCCAGCATTTT.

The chain has TRBV5-4 and TRBJ2-3, with 9 bases lining up with TRBD1. In germline, CDR1 is SGHNT, CDR2 YYREEE (reference sequence). V shed 3 bases, J shed 3 bases, and the junction held 14 bases outside the gene matches. The CDR3 contains 18 residues. The CDR3 region is CASSSSDLTGGVTDTQYF. The DNA for the CDR3 is TGTGCCAGCAGCTCAAGCGACCTGACAGGGGGAGTTACAGATACGCAGTATTTT.

J is TRBJ2-7 and V is TRBV28, with D possibly matching TRBD2 (5 bases). The V end was cut by 2 bases, the J end by 3 bases, with 5 bases between. Germline V gene data show CDR1 as MDHEN and CDR2 as SYDVKM. This CDR3 comprises 12 residues. The CDR3 region has the DNA TGTGCCAGCAGTTTAGGACTCTACGAGCAGTACTTC. The encoded protein is CASSLGLYEQYF. Complete variable domain (other parts from reference TRBV28 and TRBJ2-7): DVKVTQSSRYLVKRTGEKVFLECVQDMDHENMFWYRQDPGLGLRLIYFSYDVKMKEKGDIPEGYSVSREKKERFSLILESASTNQTSMYLCASSLGLYEQYFGPGTRLTVT.

This chain uses TRBV19 with TRBJ1-3; 10 positions match TRBD1. V dropped 9 bases and J dropped 0; count of bases not matched to a gene: 17. CDR3 length: 19 residues. Germline CDR1 LNHDA, CDR2 SQIVND (reference sequence). CDR3 in DNA: TGTGCCAGCCACAAATTAAACATCGGACAGGGGGACTCTGGAAACACCATATATTTT. Translating gives CASHKLNIGQGDSGNTIYF.

This sequence joins TRBV28 and TRBJ2-1; 7 nucleotides match TRBD1. The germline gives CDR1 MDHEN, CDR2 SYDVKM. The V and J ends lost 3 bases and 6 bases, in that order; junction bases with no gene match: 8. The CDR3 extends over 15 amino acids. Here the CDR3 DNA reads TGTGCCAGCAGTTTTCCTACCGGGACAGCCAATGAGCAGTTCTTC. The encoded protein is CASSFPTGTANEQFF.

The chain couples TRBV5-6 to TRBJ2-1; weak D call: TRBD1 (6 bases). CDR1 and CDR2 from the germline V gene are SGHDT and YYEEEE. The CDR3 extends over 17 amino acids. The V end was cut by 4 bases, the J end by 0 bases, with 17 bases between. The CDR3 coding sequence is TGTGCCAGCAGCCCCTCCCCGACAGGCATCTCCTACAATGAGCAGTTCTTC. This gives the protein CASSPSPTGISYNEQFF.

The chain is built from TRBV27 and TRBJ1-6; possibly TRBD1 for D (6 bases). Germline loops: CDR1 MNHEY, CDR2 SMNVEV (reference sequence). The CDR3 extends over 14 amino acids. Trimming left V 6 bases short and J 10 bases short, with 16 bases between. The CDR3 spells CASSPGTGSSPLHF. CDR3 nucleotide sequence: TGTGCCAGCAGCCCGGGAACAGGGAGCTCACCCCTCCACTTT.

The chain combines TRBV6-5 with TRBJ1-5; D gene ambiguous. The ends were cut back, 3 bases at V and 6 bases at J, with 9 bases in the middle. Germline V lookup: CDR1 MNHEY, CDR2 SVGAGI. The CDR3 covers 13 residues. In nucleotides, the CDR3 is TGTGCCAGCAGTTATTCCCGCGGTCAGCCCCAGCATTTT. It yields the protein CASSYSRGQPQHF.

This clone was observed once. The V call is TRBV18, the J call TRBJ2-5; 8 bases align to TRBD1. Germline assignment: CDR1 KGHSH and CDR2 LQKENI. The CDR3 spans 14 residues. V gave up 6 bases and J gave up 2 bases; unmatched junction bases: 5. As DNA, the CDR3 is TGTGCCAGCTCGCCGACAGGGGTACAAGAGACCCAGTACTTC. Its protein product is CASSPTGVQETQYF. The whole variable domain, filled in from reference TRBV18 and TRBJ2-5, reads NAGVMQNPRHLVRRRGQEARLRCSPMKGHSHVYWYRQLPEEGLKFMVYLQKENIIDESGMPKERFSAEFPKEGPSILRIQQVVRGDSAAYFCASSPTGVQETQYFGPGTRLLVL.

V usage is TRBV7-9 and J usage is TRBJ2-7, with D hard to call. Germline V gene lookup returns CDR1 SEHNR and CDR2 FQNEAQ (reference sequence). The CDR3 totals 13 residues. Trimming took 1 base from V and 4 from J, leaving 8 bases between them. CDR3 nucleotides: TGTGCCAGCAGCTTAGAATCGATTTACGAGCAGTACTTC. Its translation is CASSLESIYEQYF.

The gene calls are TRBV24-1 and TRBJ2-3; 9 nucleotides agree with TRBD2. The V gene's germline CDR1 is KGHDR and CDR2 SFDVKD. V was clipped by 9 bases and J by 5 bases; unmatched bases: 11. This CDR3 region has 15 residues. Written as DNA, the CDR3 is TGTGCCACCTCCAACCCTAGCGGGACGGGAGATACGCAGTATTTT. Protein: CATSNPSGTGDTQYF.

V gene TRBV10-3 combines with J gene TRBJ2-1, with 11 bases matching TRBD2. After removal of 3 bases from V and 12 bases from J, the junction contained 4 bases not matched to a gene. The CDR3 is made up of 13 amino acids. Germline V gives CDR1 ENHRY, CDR2 SYGVKD. In DNA, the CDR3 is TGTGCCATCAGTGACCTTGGGACTAGCGGGCAGTTCTTC. Residues: CAISDLGTSGQFF.

The chain is built from TRBV14 and TRBJ1-1, with 7 nucleotides matching TRBD1. From germline, CDR1 is SGHDN and CDR2 FVKESK. Trimming cost V 4 bases and J 1 base; bases outside gene matches: 3. The CDR3 extends over 14 amino acids. The CDR3 spells CASSLGTANTEAFF. The DNA of the CDR3 is TGTGCCAGCAGCCTCGGGACAGCGAACACTGAAGCTTTCTTT.

The CDR3 here is CASSERGNKNEKLFF. The DNA for the CDR3 is TGTGCCAGCAGCGAAAGGGGAAACAAAAATGAAAAACTGTTTTTT. The gene calls are TRBV9 and TRBJ1-4; possible D gene TRBD1, 5 bases. The CDR3 has 15 amino acids. From germline, CDR1 is SGDLS and CDR2 YYNGEE. With 3 bases removed from V and 5 bases from J, the gap between germline ends came to 14 bases.